What follows is one TCR beta chain and its context. Its antigen is currently not known. The input lacks base qualities; no much larger clone sits a single base away. The germline V gene supplies CDR1 SGHRS and CDR2 YFSETQ. V is cut by 0 bases and J by 1 base, and the space between the germline ends is 7 bases. CDR3 length: 14 amino acids, cysteine to phenylalanine. Only CDR3 DNA remains: 42 bases, in frame from the first base. This sample is part of a study of cytomegalovirus exposure and HLA in healthy donors listed by TCRdb under 2017. Background for the entire study: According to a later analysis, one platform produced both the approximately 110 validation repertoires and the 620 or so repertoires of the first cohort. The study aimed to test whether cataloging public T cell receptors could reveal signatures of past pathogen exposure. The study combined high-throughput TCR immunosequencing, statistical association of individual TCRs with disease status, and machine learning to predict cytomegalovirus infection status. In addition to the first cohort of hundreds of subjects, a separate validation cohort of 130 or so different subjects was used. The paper's findings and limits, for the study overall: The study gave a list of about 150 TCR beta chains associated with cytomegalovirus. In a later analysis, TCRs clustered in the first cohort were found to also tend to co-occur in the roughly 120 validation repertoires, with about 93% of cluster scores above 0. Most TCR sequences were seen in very few donors, while some public TCRs were found in many individuals. The classifier was reported to diagnose cytomegalovirus status with high specificity and sensitivity in both the original cohort and the validation cohort. The authors suggested that the approach could potentially be generalized to other disease states and immunological phenotypes. A later analysis lacked HLA typing for the validation cohort, so it scored co-occurrence in that cohort across all 120 repertoires. In vitro tests confirmed that three of the cytomegalovirus-associated TCR beta chains recognize cytomegalovirus antigens.

The donors belonged to the validation cohort of about 120 subjects, which was separate from the roughly 700-subject first cohort. The receptor library was made with the immunoSEQ multiplex PCR assay. The authors' pipeline ran thus. A statistical classification framework was built for diagnosing cytomegalovirus status from the catalog of TCR beta chain sequences. The table was pulled from immuneACCESS by TCRdb, which kept in-frame rearrangements only. Such tables lose some clones; where checked, under half of the loss comes from unresolved V genes, and the rest has no known cause. The DNA gave D and trimming, while V, J and clone size come from that table. The sample profile shows more than 90,000 clones; about 84% of them were found once. The ten most abundant clones make up roughly 5.3% of the sample.

The sequencing sample was made of PBMCs. The rearranged segments are TRBV5-1 and TRBJ1-1, and possibly TRBD1, on 5 matching bases. This TCR was recovered from a man between 18 and 35 years old in good health and CMV-seronegative. The DNA is TGCGCCAGCAGCTTGGAGGGGCCGAACACTGAAGCTTTCTTT. Its protein is CASSLEGPNTEAFF.